This is a list of T cell receptor beta chains from one sample in a study of spatial heterogeneity in lung cancer. From the 5' RACE reads, TCRdb called clonotypes with MiXCR, one entry per CDR3 protein. This sample yields tens of thousands of distinct CDR3 sequences, of which roughly 12% are seen a single time; about 40% belongs to the top ten. The sample here was PBMCs, taken at surgery. The origin of the receptors is a male donor with early-stage non-small cell lung cancer. CDR3s include the opening cysteine and the closing phenylalanine or tryptophan. D genes are given only for firm matches. A row's size may be missing; if present it is once, few, many or a size class.

>TRBJ1-1|15|TRBD1|many|TRBV20-1
CSARYGTGGNTEAFF
TGCAGTGCTAGATACGGGACAGGGGGCAACACTGAAGCTTTCTTT
>TRBJ1-6|12|-|few|TRBV6-2/TRBV6-3
CASSTRTLPLHF
TGTGCCAGCAGTACTCGGACTCTCCCCCTCCACTTT
>TRBJ2-2|16|-|few|TRBV6-6
CASTSTRAANTGELFF
TGTGCCAGCACTTCGACGAGGGCGGCGAACACCGGGGAGCTGTTTTTT
>TRBJ1-5|14|-|many|TRBV29-1
CSVSLAGSNQPQHF
TGCAGCGTATCTTTAGCGGGGAGCAATCAGCCCCAGCATTTT
>TRBJ1-5|14|TRBD1|few|TRBV5-8
CASSLRTGNQPQHF
TGTGCCAGCAGCTTGAGGACAGGGAATCAGCCCCAGCATTTT
>TRBJ2-2|14|-|many|TRBV6-6
CASRRTENTGELFF
TGTGCCAGCAGAAGGACAGAAAACACCGGGGAGCTGTTTTTT
>TRBJ2-4|14|-|many|TRBV5-6
CASSFTGAKNIQYF
TGTGCCAGCAGCTTTACCGGAGCCAAAAACATTCAGTACTTC
>TRBJ2-5|16|-|few|TRBV7-9
CASSRAQGTTQETQYF
TGTGCCAGCAGCCGAGCCCAGGGGACTACCCAAGAGACCCAGTACTTC
>TRBJ1-1|12|-|-|TRBV7-8
CASSWGGTEAFF
TGTGCCAGCAGCTGGGGGGGCACTGAAGCTTTCTTT
>TRBJ2-2|16|-|-|TRBV9
CASSVAAQGNTGELFF
TGTGCCAGCAGCGTAGCCGCACAGGGAAACACCGGGGAGCTGTTTTTT
>TRBJ2-2|12|-|many|TRBV10-1
CASSKDAGELFF
TGCGCCAGCAGTAAGGATGCCGGGGAGCTGTTTTTT